The 17 T cell receptor beta chains presented below share a single source sample, sequenced in a study of cytomegalovirus exposure and HLA in healthy donors. The PCR used 60 Vbeta and 13 Jbeta primers. Clones were read by immunoSEQ multiplex PCR, and TCRdb kept only the in-frame ones, dropping some. The sample has some 130,000 clones, 70% to 80% seen once. Specimen: PBMCs. The receptors come from a man over 45 in good health and CMV-seronegative.

The chain carries TRBV6-6 and TRBJ2-7; D is unresolved. The CDR3 has 13 amino acids. Germline V gene lookup returns CDR1 MNHNY and CDR2 SVGAGI (reference sequence). Trimming stripped 3 bases from V and 1 base from J, with 7 bases between. The CDR3 loop reads CASSYASSYEQYF. The CDR3 nucleotides read TGTGCCAGCAGTTATGCGAGTTCCTACGAGCAGTACTTC.

The DNA for the CDR3 is TGTGCCAGCAGTGAATGGTCAGGGAGGGGTGAAAAACTGTTTTTT. Its protein product is CASSEWSGRGEKLFF. The gene calls are TRBV6-1 and TRBJ1-4, with a possible D match to TRBD1 (5 bases). CDR1 and CDR2 (germline): MNHNS, SASEGT. This CDR3 is 15 amino acids long. Trimming removed 2 bases at V and 7 bases at J, with 14 bases between.

The V call is TRBV27, the J call TRBJ2-1; 10 bases match TRBD1. Per the germline V gene, CDR1 is MNHEY and CDR2 is SMNVEV (reference sequence). This CDR3 is built from 16 residues. The V segment lost 6 bases and the J segment 0 bases; nucleotides outside the gene matches: 5. The CDR3 protein is CASRRQGAGSYNEQFF. The CDR3 DNA reads TGTGCCAGCAGGCGACAGGGGGCCGGCTCCTACAATGAGCAGTTCTTC.

The table lists this clone with a count of one. This rearrangement joins TRBV18 to TRBJ1-2, with TRBD1 identical over 12 bases. Per germline, CDR1 KGHSH and CDR2 LQKENI. The ends lost 2 bases at V and 10 bases at J; junction bases unmatched: 11. The CDR3 is 16 residues long. CDR3 DNA sequence: TGTGCCAGCTCACCAACCCCGGGACAGGGGGCTACGGCCTACACCTTC. Encoded protein: CASSPTPGQGATAYTF.

The V gene is TRBV27, the J gene TRBJ1-2; unclear D gene. V lost 3 bases and J lost 6, with 5 bases in between. The CDR3 loop spans 11 amino acids. Per germline, CDR1 MNHEY and CDR2 SMNVEV (reference sequence). This CDR3 is CASSFIDGYTF. DNA of the CDR3: TGTGCCAGCAGTTTCATAGATGGCTACACCTTC.

V usage is TRBV6-1 and J usage is TRBJ2-2; TRBD2 matches 7 bases. The V gene's germline CDR1 is MNHNS and CDR2 SASEGT. This CDR3 spans 13 amino acids. V was pared by 4 bases and J by 7 bases, with 3 bases of the junction left unmatched. The CDR3, as DNA: TGTGCCAGCAGTGGGACTAGTGGCGGGGAGCTGTTTTTT. Translation: CASSGTSGGELFF.

The gene calls are TRBV9 and TRBJ2-3, with D unclear. Germline CDR1 is SGDLS and CDR2 is YYNGEE. This CDR3 has 13 amino acids. Trimming stripped 3 bases from V and 6 bases from J, with 11 bases between. The CDR3 is CASSARSGDTQYF. The CDR3 DNA reads TGTGCCAGCAGCGCTCGATCCGGGGATACGCAGTATTTT.

The chain joins TRBV5-1 to TRBJ2-2; TRBD2 agrees at 10 bases. CDR3 size: 18 residues. CDR1 SGHRS and CDR2 YFSETQ come from the germline V gene. The V and J ends lost 1 base and 0 bases, in that order; junction bases with no gene match: 6. The CDR3 bases are TGCGCCAGCAGCTTGCTGGGGACTAGCGTCCCGAACACCGGGGAGCTGTTTTTT. Translation gives CASSLLGTSVPNTGELFF.

The gene calls are TRBV11-2 and TRBJ2-1; D might be TRBD2 (6 bases). The V gene lost 3 bases and the J gene lost 5 bases, with 11 bases spanning the gap. In germline, CDR1 is SGHAT, CDR2 FQNNGV. The CDR3 sequence is 14 residues long. CDR3 in DNA: TGTGCCAGCAGCTTTCCTAGCGCCGACAATGAGCAGTTCTTC. It codes for CASSFPSADNEQFF.

V gene TRBV6-1 combines with J gene TRBJ1-5; D gene unclear. From germline, CDR1 is MNHNS and CDR2 SASEGT. The CDR3 covers 12 residues. Trimming pared 8 bases from V and 4 bases from J, leaving 9 bases between. The CDR3 nucleotides read TGTGCCAGCGCTTCGGGGAATCAGCCCCAGCATTTT. Its protein is CASASGNQPQHF.

The chain joins TRBV6-5 to TRBJ1-5; D may be TRBD1 (6 bases). CDR1 and CDR2 from the germline V gene are MNHEY and SVGAGI. Trimming left V 5 bases short and J 6 bases short, with 17 bases between. The CDR3 has 15 residues. The CDR3 sequence: CASSPYTGTGQPQHF. The CDR3 region has the DNA TGTGCCAGCAGTCCCTACACAGGGACCGGTCAGCCCCAGCATTTT.

This clone was seen only a few times. The chain couples TRBV30 to TRBJ1-3; D ambiguous. Trimming shortened V by 4 bases and J by 6 bases, and 16 bases separated the two germline ends. The V gene's germline CDR1 is GTSNPN and CDR2 SVGIG (reference sequence). The CDR3 length is 14 residues. CDR3 coding DNA: TGTGCCTGGAACGAGGGCACGGTGGAAAACACCATATATTTT. Amino acids: CAWNEGTVENTIYF.

This clone was picked up a small number of times. The chain has TRBV19 and TRBJ2-2; the D is unclear. The CDR3 contains 16 residues. Looked up from germline, CDR1 is LNHDA and CDR2 is SQIVND (reference sequence). V lost 9 bases and J lost 0, with 17 bases in between. CDR3 bases: TGTGCCAGCGTAGCCCCGAACTTCGCGAACACCGGGGAGCTGTTTTTT. It codes for CASVAPNFANTGELFF.

This clone was seen a few times. This rearrangement joins TRBV5-6 to TRBJ2-2; unclear D gene. Germline lookup yields CDR1 SGHDT and CDR2 YYEEEE. The CDR3 runs 15 residues. Deletions cut 4 bases from V and 2 bases from J, with 12 bases between. The CDR3 DNA sequence: TGTGCCAGCAGCCCCCCCCGACTCAACACCGGGGAGCTGTTTTTT. It is translated as CASSPPRLNTGELFF.

The rearrangement links TRBV4-1 to TRBJ2-7; 12 bases line up with TRBD1. Germline assignment: CDR1 MGHRA and CDR2 YSYEKL. The CDR3 length is 16 residues. The V and J ends lost 5 bases and 5 bases, in that order; junction bases with no gene match: 10. For the CDR3, the DNA is TGCGCCAGCAGCTACTCCGGGACAGGGGGCAGGAACGAGCAGTACTTC. It codes for CASSYSGTGGRNEQYF.

The chain carries TRBV18 and TRBJ2-6; D may be TRBD2 (5 bases). The germline V gene has CDR1 KGHSH and CDR2 LQKENI. The V gene lost 2 bases and the J gene lost 4 bases, with 15 bases spanning the gap. The CDR3 runs 17 residues. CDR3 protein: CASSPWVGDTGANVLTF. The CDR3 DNA follows: TGTGCCAGCTCACCATGGGTCGGGGATACCGGGGCCAACGTCCTGACTTTC.

The chain combines TRBV6-6 with TRBJ2-1; 11 bases fit TRBD2. Germline values: CDR1 MNHNY, CDR2 SVGAGI (reference sequence). Trimming cost V 6 bases and J 4 bases; bases outside gene matches: 8. The CDR3 is made up of 16 amino acids. CDR3 nucleotide sequence: TGTGCCAGCAGCTCGGAAGGGACTAGCGGTTACAATGAGCAGTTCTTC. Amino acid sequence: CASSSEGTSGYNEQFF.